This T cell receptor (beta chain) was observed in a study of T cell responses to AZD1222 COVID-19 vaccine. This clone was seen at least ten times. The target antigen is unknown. This CDR3 region has 16 residues. CDR1 and CDR2 (germline): SGHDT, YYEEEE. J was trimmed by 3 bases and V by 2 bases; bases with no gene match: 9. Regarding the study as a whole: Baseline seropositivity occurred in only a handful of AZD1222 recipients.

Sequencing used immunoSEQ multiplex PCR; TCRdb keeps in-frame clones, though not all of them. The sample contains around 150,000 clones, 90% of which appear only once. The V call is TRBV5-6, the J call TRBJ2-5; TRBD1 aligns across 8 bases. The material was peripheral blood, obtained 28 days after the second AZD1222 dose. This receptor was taken from an adult who received the AZD1222 COVID-19 vaccine. CDR3 in DNA: TGTGCCAGCAGCTTAGGGACAGGAGTAAAGGAAGAGACCCAGTACTTC. It yields the protein CASSLGTGVKEETQYF.